The 20 T cell receptor beta chains below all came from one sample that was sequenced in a study of blood T cell repertoires in COVID-19. The data were produced by immunoSEQ multiplex PCR, yet TCRdb's version contains in-frame clones alone and is incomplete. The table lists roughly 89,000 clones, 80% of them singletons. Sequencing used peripheral blood. The receptors here all came from a woman aged 70-85 years with acute or convalescent COVID-19.

This clone was counted a few times. The genes are TRBV9 and TRBJ2-2; 9 positions agree with TRBD2. Germline assignment: CDR1 SGDLS and CDR2 YYNGEE. CDR3 length equals 17 residues. The trim removed 0 bases at V and 0 bases at J, leaving 3 bases unmatched. The CDR3 loop is CASSVDVAGANTGELFF. The CDR3 coding sequence is TGTGCCAGCAGCGTAGACGTAGCGGGGGCGAACACCGGGGAGCTGTTTTTT.

The rearrangement links TRBV4-2 to TRBJ1-1; no clear D. This CDR3 is built from 14 residues. The germline V and J ends were trimmed by 1 base and 10 bases, with 16 bases remaining between them. CDR1 LGHNA and CDR2 YNFKEQ come from the germline V gene. For the CDR3, the DNA is TGTGCCAGCAGCCAAGCAACAGTCCCCTCTACAGCTTTCTTT. It yields the protein CASSQATVPSTAFF.

The chain uses TRBV5-1 and TRBJ2-7; 9 bases match TRBD2. This CDR3 has 13 amino acids. Germline-derived CDR1 and CDR2 are SGHRS and YFSETQ. Losses at the gene ends were 3 bases for V and 3 bases for J; bases not matched to a gene: 1. CDR3 nucleotides: TGCGCCAGCAGCTCGACTAGCGGCTACGAGCAGTACTTC. This gives the protein CASSSTSGYEQYF.

The chain is built from TRBV6-5 and TRBJ1-1, with no clear D. Looked up from germline, CDR1 is MNHEY and CDR2 is SVGAGI. V was clipped by 1 base and J by 4 bases, with 13 bases between them. This CDR3 has 15 residues. In nucleotides, the CDR3 is TGTGCCAGCAGTTACTACCGGGGAGGTAGCACTGAAGCTTTCTTT. Protein product: CASSYYRGGSTEAFF.

The chain couples TRBV13 to TRBJ2-5; TRBD1 aligns across 8 bases. The germline gives CDR1 PRHDT, CDR2 FYEKMQ (reference sequence). With V trimmed by 4 bases and J by 1 base, 8 bases remained unmatched. The CDR3 has 16 residues. The CDR3 protein is CASSYRTGGGQETQYF. The CDR3 nucleotides read TGTGCCAGCAGCTATAGAACAGGGGGAGGCCAAGAGACCCAGTACTTC.

The chain recombines TRBV6-2 or TRBV6-3 with TRBJ1-6; 8 bases match TRBD1. Looked up from germline, CDR1 is MNHEY and CDR2 is SVGEGT. CDR3 length: 14 residues. Trimming took 5 bases from V and 5 from J; bases not matched to a gene: 2. CDR3 in amino acids: CASSPDRDNSPLHF. CDR3 sequence (DNA): TGTGCCAGCAGTCCGGACAGGGATAATTCACCCCTCCACTTT.

This clone showed up just a few times. The chain links TRBV6-6 to TRBJ2-5, with TRBD1 matching over 8 bases. Trimming at V came to 2 bases and at J to 5 bases, leaving 7 bases not matched to a gene. Germline V gene lookup returns CDR1 MNHNY and CDR2 SVGAGI (reference sequence). The CDR3 spans 15 residues. The CDR3 nucleotides are TGTGCCAGCAGTTACCCAGGACAGGGCCAGGAGACCCAGTACTTC. Its translation is CASSYPGQGQETQYF.

The chain uses TRBV3-1 (or the pseudogene TRBV3-2) and TRBJ1-2; no reliable D call. The ends were cut back, 3 bases at V and 8 bases at J, with 7 bases in the middle. The CDR3 covers 11 residues. Per germline, CDR1 LGHDT and CDR2 YNNKEL (reference sequence). For the CDR3, the DNA is TGTGCCAGCAGCCAGGCGGGGGGCTACACCTTC. Translation gives CASSQAGGYTF.

V is TRBV12-3 or TRBV12-4 and J is TRBJ2-5; 8 nucleotides agree with TRBD2. The V gene end was trimmed by 5 bases and the J gene end by 7 bases; junction bases not matched to a gene: 6. The CDR3 totals 13 residues. The CDR3 is CASSTGTRGTQYF. CDR3 in DNA: TGTGCCAGCAGTACCGGGACTAGGGGGACCCAGTACTTC.

The chain uses TRBV19 and TRBJ2-3; the D is unclear. The CDR3 sequence is 13 residues long. Germline V CDR1 and CDR2: LNHDA, SQIVND (reference sequence). The V and J ends lost 5 bases and 5 bases respectively, with 11 bases between them. CDR3 in amino acids: CASSSRRLDTQYF. Written as DNA, the CDR3 is TGTGCCAGTAGTTCCCGTCGACTAGATACGCAGTATTTT. The complete variable domain, with remaining parts taken from reference TRBV19 and TRBJ2-3, reads DGGITQSPKYLFRKEGQNVTLSCEQNLNHDAMYWYRQDPGQGLRLIYYSQIVNDFQKGDIAEGYSVSREKKESFPLTVTSAQKNPTAFYLCASSSRRLDTQYFGPGTRLTVL.

This chain joins TRBV19 and TRBJ1-5; perhaps TRBD1 as D (6 bases). The CDR3 totals 13 residues. Looked up from germline, CDR1 is LNHDA and CDR2 is SQIVND (reference sequence). V shed 9 bases and J shed 1 base, with 10 bases lying between them. The CDR3 DNA follows: TGTGCCAGCAATACAGGGAGCAATCAGCCCCAGCATTTT. It translates to CASNTGSNQPQHF. Full variable domain (remainder filled in from reference TRBV19 and TRBJ1-5): DGGITQSPKYLFRKEGQNVTLSCEQNLNHDAMYWYRQDPGQGLRLIYYSQIVNDFQKGDIAEGYSVSREKKESFPLTVTSAQKNPTAFYLCASNTGSNQPQHFGDGTRLSIL.

The V and J genes are TRBV5-1 and TRBJ2-3, with TRBD2 identical over 7 bases. Germline lookup yields CDR1 SGHRS and CDR2 YFSETQ. The CDR3 contains 17 residues. V lost 1 base, J lost 0 bases, and 8 bases stayed unmatched. The CDR3 loop reads CASSLLSSGGSTDTQYF. CDR3 bases: TGCGCCAGCAGCTTGCTCTCTAGCGGAGGGAGCACAGATACGCAGTATTTT.

The chain couples TRBV19 to TRBJ2-3; TRBD2 is a possible D gene (5 bases). The CDR3 length is 14 residues. The V and J ends lost 6 bases and 2 bases respectively, with 12 bases between them. Germline V gene sequence: CDR1 LNHDA, CDR2 SQIVND (reference sequence). CDR3 amino acids: CASSTEGNTDTQYF. In nucleotides, the CDR3 is TGTGCCAGTAGCACTGAGGGCAACACAGATACGCAGTATTTT. The entire variable domain, with the rest obtained from reference TRBV19 and TRBJ2-3, is as follows: DGGITQSPKYLFRKEGQNVTLSCEQNLNHDAMYWYRQDPGQGLRLIYYSQIVNDFQKGDIAEGYSVSREKKESFPLTVTSAQKNPTAFYLCASSTEGNTDTQYFGPGTRLTVL.

V and J are TRBV5-1 and TRBJ2-3; D perhaps matches TRBD2 (5 bases). This CDR3 comprises 13 residues. The germline CDR1 and CDR2 sequences are SGHRS and YFSETQ. V lost 4 bases and J 4 bases, leaving 10 bases between the germline ends. The CDR3 DNA is TGCGCCAGCAGCCGGGATTTAGCAGATACGCAGTATTTT. Protein sequence: CASSRDLADTQYF.

This clone was found once. The chain employs TRBV10-3 and TRBJ2-1; 9 bases are shared with TRBD2. J was trimmed by 9 bases and V by 4 bases; bases with no gene match: 4. CDR3 length: 13 amino acids. From germline, CDR1 is ENHRY and CDR2 SYGVKD. The CDR3 reads CAISGEAGGEQFF. CDR3 nucleotides: TGTGCCATCAGTGGAGAAGCGGGGGGTGAGCAGTTCTTC.

V is TRBV5-1 and J is TRBJ2-3; TRBD2 matches 11 bases. Germline V gene sequence: CDR1 SGHRS, CDR2 YFSETQ. CDR3 length: 13 amino acids. Unmatched junction bases numbered 1, after V lost 6 bases and J lost 4 bases. CDR3 amino acids: CASKLAGADTQYF. The CDR3 nucleotides read TGCGCCAGCAAACTAGCGGGAGCAGATACGCAGTATTTT.

The J gene is TRBJ2-3, the V gene TRBV5-1; unclear D gene. Trimming stripped 4 bases from V and 6 bases from J, with 9 bases between. The CDR3 extends over 12 amino acids. Germline V gives CDR1 SGHRS, CDR2 YFSETQ. DNA for the CDR3: TGCGCCAGCAGCCAGGTGCCTGATACGCAGTATTTT. Translation gives CASSQVPDTQYF.

The rearrangement joins TRBV6-1 to TRBJ1-4, with no clear D. The CDR3 is made up of 14 amino acids. V was clipped by 3 bases and J by 8 bases, with 13 bases between them. Looked up from germline, CDR1 is MNHNS and CDR2 is SASEGT. CDR3: CASSDGEKEEKLFF. The CDR3, as DNA: TGTGCCAGCAGTGACGGGGAGAAGGAAGAAAAACTGTTTTTT.

The chain recombines TRBV28 with TRBJ2-5, with D perhaps TRBD1 (6 bases). Looked up from germline, CDR1 is MDHEN and CDR2 is SYDVKM. The length of the CDR3 is 15 residues. With 4 bases removed from V and 5 bases from J, the gap between germline ends came to 17 bases. For the CDR3, the DNA is TGTGCCAGCAGTTCTCCGGGACAAAAGCAGGAGACCCAGTACTTC. As protein: CASSSPGQKQETQYF.

V is TRBV4-2 and J is TRBJ2-1; tentative D call: TRBD1 (6 bases). V gave up 1 base and J gave up 4 bases, with 20 bases separating them. Germline V gene data show CDR1 as LGHNA and CDR2 as YNFKEQ. CDR3 length: 18 amino acids. CDR3 residues: CASSQGFNPGDQYNEQFF. CDR3 in DNA: TGTGCCAGCAGCCAAGGGTTCAACCCAGGGGACCAGTACAATGAGCAGTTCTTC.